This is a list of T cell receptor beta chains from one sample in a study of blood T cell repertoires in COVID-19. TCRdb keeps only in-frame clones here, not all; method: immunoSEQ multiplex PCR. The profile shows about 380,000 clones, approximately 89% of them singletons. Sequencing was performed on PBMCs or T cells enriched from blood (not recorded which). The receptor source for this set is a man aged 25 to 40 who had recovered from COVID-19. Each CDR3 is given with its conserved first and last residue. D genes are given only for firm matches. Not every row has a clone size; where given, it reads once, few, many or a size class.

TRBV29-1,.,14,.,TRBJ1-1,CSVEGAGTFPEAFF,TGCAGCGTTGAAGGGGCGGGTACGTTCCCTGAAGCTTTCTTT
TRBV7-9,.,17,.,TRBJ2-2,CASSLWTAGASTGELFF,TGTGCCAGCAGCTTATGGACGGCGGGGGCGTCTACCGGGGAGCTGTTTTTT
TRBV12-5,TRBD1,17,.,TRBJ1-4,CASGFYPDRATNEKLFF,TGTGCTAGTGGTTTCTACCCGGACAGGGCAACTAATGAAAAACTGTTTTTT
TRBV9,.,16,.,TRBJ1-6,CASSVEAWAFDSPLHF,TGTGCCAGCAGCGTAGAGGCATGGGCCTTCGATTCACCCCTCCACTTT
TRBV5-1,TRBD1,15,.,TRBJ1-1,CASSRGTVVGTEAFF,TGCGCCAGCTCCCGAGGGACAGTAGTTGGCACTGAAGCTTTCTTT
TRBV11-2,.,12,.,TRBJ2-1,CASSLRGHEQFF,TGTGCCAGCAGCCTAAGGGGTCATGAGCAGTTCTTC
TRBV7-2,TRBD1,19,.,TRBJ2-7,CASSVSRDRDILSSYEQYF,TGTGCCAGCAGCGTTAGTAGGGACAGGGATATCCTTAGCTCCTACGAGCAGTACTTC
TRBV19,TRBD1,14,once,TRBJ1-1,CASSKGQVNTEAFF,TGTGCCAGTAGCAAGGGACAGGTGAACACTGAAGCTTTCTTT
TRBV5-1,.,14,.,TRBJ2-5,CASSLDGREETQYF,TGCGCCAGCAGTCTGGACGGGAGAGAAGAGACCCAGTACTTC
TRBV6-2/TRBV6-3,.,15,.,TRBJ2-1,CASSYLAGPYNEQFF,TGTGCCAGCAGTTACTTGGCAGGGCCTTACAATGAGCAGTTCTTC
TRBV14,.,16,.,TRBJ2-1,CASSRLSEGVDYEQFF,TGTGCCAGCAGCCGATTGTCCGAAGGGGTAGATTATGAGCAGTTCTTC
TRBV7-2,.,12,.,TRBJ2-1,CASSLVAGEQFF,TGTGCCAGCAGCTTAGTGGCTGGTGAGCAGTTCTTC
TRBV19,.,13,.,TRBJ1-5,CASAGHNNQPQHF,TGTGCCAGTGCGGGTCACAACAATCAGCCCCAGCATTTT
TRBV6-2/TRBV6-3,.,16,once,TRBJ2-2,CASSYGQRLLPGELFF,TGTGCCAGCAGTTACGGGCAGCGGCTACTCCCCGGGGAGCTGTTTTTT
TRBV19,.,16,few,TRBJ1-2,CASRGAGTLSFYGYTF,TGTGCCAGTAGGGGAGCCGGGACACTATCTTTCTATGGCTACACCTTC
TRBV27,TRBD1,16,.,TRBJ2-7,CASSPSGTGGGYEQYF,TGTGCCAGCAGTCCTTCCGGGACAGGGGGCGGTTATGAGCAGTACTTC
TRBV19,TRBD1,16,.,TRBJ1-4,CASSTKRTGGFEKLFF,TGTGCCAGTAGTACCAAACGGACAGGAGGTTTTGAAAAACTGTTTTTT
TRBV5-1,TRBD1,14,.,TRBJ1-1,CASSLAQTGTEAFF,TGCGCCAGCAGCTTGGCCCAGACAGGGACCGAAGCTTTCTTT